Below are 18 T cell receptor beta chains sequenced from a single sample in a study of blood T cells in healthy people across ages. Alongside a J-beta primer mix, a sample-barcoded 5' primer served in a second PCR lasting roughly 7 to 11 cycles. TCRdb reprocessed the 5' RACE reads with MiXCR, giving one entry per CDR3 protein. In the table there are about 730,000 distinct CDR3 sequences, approximately 39% of which are singletons. What was sequenced was blood. Receptors were obtained from a woman aged 55-70 years in good health.

The rearrangement links TRBV7-6 to TRBJ2-4; the match to TRBD1 covers 9 bases. The DNA end lines up better with TRBJ2-5; the J call may be wrong. The V gene's germline CDR1 is SGHVS and CDR2 FNYEAQ. CDR3 length: 14 residues. The CDR3 sequence: CASSLGTGLETQYF. The CDR3 DNA reads as TGTGCCAGCAGCTTGGGGACAGGGTTGGAGACCCAGTACTTC.

The V and J genes are TRBV11-1 and TRBJ2-5; D gene ambiguous. Looked up from germline, CDR1 is SGHAT and CDR2 is FQDESV (reference sequence). V gave up 3 bases and J gave up 2 bases, with 7 bases separating them. There are 13 residues in the CDR3. Here the CDR3 reads CASSFQPQETQYF. The CDR3 nucleotides are TGTGCCAGCAGCTTCCAGCCACAAGAGACCCAGTACTTC.

This clonotype was detected ten times or more. The chain employs TRBV29-1 and TRBJ2-1; D remains unclear. Between the trimmed V and J ends, which lost 3 bases and 8 bases, there was a span of 8 bases. This CDR3 is built from 11 residues. In germline, CDR1 is SQVTM, CDR2 ANQGSEA. CDR3 nucleotide sequence: TGCAGCGTTGATAAGGGCGATGAGCAGTTCTTC. Translation gives CSVDKGDEQFF.

This clonotype came up a few times. This chain links TRBV20-1 with TRBJ2-5, with 8 bases fitting TRBD2. The junction had 8 bases not matched to a gene; V was cut back by 1 base and J by 4 bases. Per the germline V gene, CDR1 is DFQATT and CDR2 is SNEGSKA (reference sequence). The CDR3 runs 15 residues. CDR3 sequence (DNA): TGCAGTGCTAGAGCGAGAGCGGGGGCTAGAGAGACCCAGTACTTC. Translating gives CSARARAGARETQYF.

This clonotype was picked up a small number of times. The V call is TRBV28, the J call TRBJ2-3; D is undetermined. Germline lookup yields CDR1 MDHEN and CDR2 SYDVKM. The CDR3 covers 15 residues. V was pared by 6 bases and J by 0 bases, with 13 bases between. The CDR3 loop is CASRPRVISTDTQYF. CDR3 in DNA: TGTGCCAGCAGACCTAGGGTGATAAGCACAGATACGCAGTATTTT.

At least ten counts were recorded for this clonotype. The chain uses TRBV29-1 and TRBJ2-1, with 11 positions matching TRBD2. Losses at the gene ends were 8 bases for V and 6 bases for J; bases not matched to a gene: 9. The CDR3 runs 14 residues. Germline loops: CDR1 SQVTM, CDR2 ANQGSEA. The CDR3, as DNA: TGCAGCTCCACTACGGGACTAGCGGTCAATGAGCAGTTCTTC. The encoded protein is CSSTTGLAVNEQFF.

The rearrangement joins TRBV7-9 to TRBJ2-1, with 8 bases aligning to TRBD2. In germline, CDR1 is SEHNR, CDR2 FQNEAQ (reference sequence). The CDR3 spans 17 residues. V lost 5 bases, J lost 8 bases, and 17 bases stayed unmatched. The CDR3 DNA sequence: TGTGCCAGCAGCCAAGGGTTCGGGCGGGGGGTACCGGATGAGCAGTTCTTC. The encoded protein is CASSQGFGRGVPDEQFF. The whole variable domain, filled in from reference TRBV7-9 and TRBJ2-1, reads DTGVSQNPRHKITKRGQNVTFRCDPISEHNRLYWYRQTLGQGPEFLTYFQNEAQLEKSRLLSDRFSAERPKGSFSTLEIQRTEQGDSAMYLCASSQGFGRGVPDEQFFGPGTRLTVL.

The rearrangement uses TRBV20-1 and TRBJ2-5; 9 bases match TRBD1. The DNA end is more similar to TRBJ2-7, so the J call may be wrong. The germline V gene has CDR1 DFQATT and CDR2 SNEGSKA (reference sequence). This CDR3 contains 13 residues. The CDR3 sequence: CSAPGQGKSEQYF. The CDR3, as DNA: TGCAGTGCGCCAGGACAGGGGAAATCCGAGCAGTACTTC.

This clonotype appeared a few times. This rearrangement joins TRBV11-2 to TRBJ2-3; D call uncertain. The germline CDR1 and CDR2 sequences are SGHAT and FQNNGV. The V end was cut by 1 base, the J end by 0 bases, with 8 bases between. The length of the CDR3 is 15 residues. CDR3 region: CASSLAAISTDTQYF. The CDR3, as DNA: TGTGCCAGCAGCTTAGCAGCCATTAGCACAGATACGCAGTATTTT.

J is TRBJ2-1 and V is TRBV28; the D gene could be TRBD1 or TRBD2 (5 bases each). Trimming cost V 1 base and J 7 bases, with 14 bases left between them. CDR1 MDHEN and CDR2 SYDVKM come from the germline V gene. The CDR3 has 15 amino acids. CDR3 sequence (DNA): TGTGCCAGCAGTTTATCCCCTTCTGAGGGGAATGAGCAGTTCTTC. Its protein product is CASSLSPSEGNEQFF.

V is TRBV7-2 and J is TRBJ1-5; 8 nucleotides match TRBD1. The CDR3 covers 17 residues. Germline trimming cut 0 bases from V and 3 bases from J; bases unmatched to any gene: 7. Germline V gene data show CDR1 as SGHTA and CDR2 as FQGNSA. In nucleotides, the CDR3 is TGTGCCAGCAGCTTAGCGGGGACAGGTCGACTCAATCAGCCCCAGCATTTT. This gives the protein CASSLAGTGRLNQPQHF.

The J gene is TRBJ2-3, the V gene TRBV20-1; D unclear. CDR1 is DFQATT and CDR2 is SNEGSKA in the germline V gene (reference sequence). The CDR3 extends over 13 amino acids. The V end was cut by 5 bases, the J end by 6 bases, with 15 bases between. CDR3 nucleotide sequence: TGCAGTGCTCCTCCCGTTGGGTTGGATACGCAGTATTTT. It encodes CSAPPVGLDTQYF.

The chain recombines TRBV6-5 with TRBJ2-7; 7 bases agree with TRBD1. This CDR3 comprises 14 residues. After removal of 2 bases from V and 3 bases from J, the junction contained 4 bases not matched to a gene. Germline V gene lookup returns CDR1 MNHEY and CDR2 SVGAGI. CDR3 in amino acids: CASSYRDSFYEQYF. For the CDR3, the DNA is TGTGCCAGCAGTTACCGGGACAGCTTCTACGAGCAGTACTTC.

In its sample, this clonotype was seen a few times. This chain uses TRBV13 with TRBJ2-1; TRBD2 matches at 11 bases. The CDR3 covers 16 residues. V was pared by 6 bases and J by 5 bases, with 9 bases of the junction left unmatched. Germline V gives CDR1 PRHDT, CDR2 FYEKMQ (reference sequence). The CDR3 region has the DNA TGTGCCAGCAGACGTAGCGGGAGGGCCCGGAACAATGAGCAGTTCTTC. It translates to CASRRSGRARNNEQFF.

This clonotype was counted a few times. The junction departs from the called germline gene at one end, perhaps through a read error. V and J are TRBV5-1 and TRBJ2-7, with 7 bases that match TRBD2. Germline CDR1 is SGHRS and CDR2 is YFSETQ. This CDR3 has 13 amino acids. The CDR3 protein is CASSTRGGYEQYF. CDR3 DNA: TGTGCCAGCAGCACCCGCGGGGGCTACGAGCAGTACTTC.

In this sample, this clonotype turned up once. A read error may produce the germline difference seen at one junction end. This rearrangement joins TRBV5-1 to TRBJ2-1; 10 positions agree with TRBD1. The CDR3 has 16 amino acids. Germline V gene sequence: CDR1 SGHRS, CDR2 YFSETQ. The CDR3 loop is CASGSGTGDSHNEQFF. In DNA, the CDR3 is TGCGCCAGCGGATCCGGGACAGGGGACTCCCACAATGAGCAGTTCTTC. Using reference TRBV5-1 and TRBJ2-1 for the parts outside the CDR3, the full variable domain is KAGVTQTPRYLIKTRGQQVTLSCSPISGHRSVSWYQQTPGQGLQFLFEYFSETQRNKGNFPGRFSGRQFSNSRSEMNVSTLELGDSALYLCASGSGTGDSHNEQFFGPGTRLTVL.

The chain employs TRBV30 and TRBJ1-6; the D is unclear. The CDR3 has 14 residues. The germline V gene has CDR1 GTSNPN and CDR2 SVGIG (reference sequence). V lost 3 bases and J lost 10, with 16 bases in between. CDR3 residues: CAWRAGMERSPLHF. CDR3 in DNA: TGTGCCTGGAGGGCAGGAATGGAGAGATCACCCCTCCACTTT.

The chain carries TRBV15 and TRBJ1-5; 9 bases fit TRBD1. The V gene end was trimmed by 1 base and the J gene end by 5 bases; junction bases not matched to a gene: 3. The CDR3 covers 15 residues. Germline V CDR1 and CDR2: LNHNV, YYDKDF (reference sequence). For the CDR3, the DNA is TGTGCCACCAGCAGAGGACAGGGGGGTTATCAGCCCCAGCATTTT. It encodes CATSRGQGGYQPQHF.